This entry concerns a single T cell receptor (beta chain). Antigen: not known. Both 60 Vbeta primers and 13 Jbeta primers went into the PCR. Method: immunoSEQ multiplex PCR; TCRdb's copy keeps in-frame clones and lacks some. In the table there are approximately 120,000 clones, 81% of which are singletons. This sample was taken from a study of cytomegalovirus exposure and HLA in healthy donors. Study outcomes and limitations: A later analysis showed HLA-associated TCR beta chains outstripping equally common others in clonal expansion. When presence/absence was analysed, sequencing depth was taken to be roughly uniform across donors.

Sequencing used PBMCs. The receptor comes from a woman between 25 and 40 years old in good health and CMV-seronegative.

The CDR3 nucleotides read TGTGCCAGCAGCTTATTTGCGCGAACCGAAGCTTTCTTT. Amino acid sequence: CASSLFARTEAFF. The chain couples TRBV7-3 to TRBJ1-1; D gene unclear. Trimming took off 2 bases at V and 8 bases at J, with 12 bases between the two ends. CDR3 length: 13 residues. In germline, CDR1 is SGHTA, CDR2 FQGTGA.